The subject of this entry is one T cell receptor beta chain. This sample was taken from a study of T cell responses to AZD1222 COVID-19 vaccine. TCRdb keeps only in-frame clones here, not all; method: immunoSEQ multiplex PCR. The sample records about 150,000 clones, about 94% being singletons. The V gene's germline CDR1 is SGDLS and CDR2 YYNGEE. The CDR3 loop spans 15 amino acids. Losses at the gene ends were 4 bases for V and 1 base for J; bases not matched to a gene: 7. V and J are TRBV9 and TRBJ2-5; 7 nucleotides line up with TRBD2. The TCR was taken from an adult in good health. This sample comprised peripheral blood, obtained on day 0 of AZD1222 vaccination. Here the CDR3 DNA reads TGTGCCAGCAGCCCCCGACTAGCACTCCAAGAGACCCAGTACTTC. This gives the protein CASSPRLALQETQYF.